A selection of T cell receptor beta chains follows, all from one sample in a study of blood T cell repertoires in COVID-19. Libraries were prepared by immunoSEQ multiplex PCR; TCRdb keeps only in-frame clonotypes and omits some of them. The data show some 140,000 clones, under 90% seen once. The sequencing sample was made of peripheral blood. The receptors stem from an older woman with active or convalescent COVID-19. Each CDR3 is given with its conserved first and last residue. A D gene is named only where the DNA matches it firmly. Only part of the rows carry a size: once, few, many, or a class if the clone is expanded.

V gene	clone size	J gene	D gene	CDR3 protein	CDR3 DNA
TRBV28	.	TRBJ2-4	.	CASSLVGSGWIKNIQYF	TGTGCCAGCAGTTTAGTAGGGAGTGGTTGGATAAAAAACATTCAGTACTTC
TRBV4-1	.	TRBJ1-6	TRBD1	CASSQDTDRVLSPLHF	TGCGCCAGCAGCCAAGATACGGACAGGGTTCTTTCACCCCTCCACTTT
TRBV6-5	.	TRBJ2-5	.	CASSLPQETQYF	TGTGCCAGCAGCCTCCCCCAAGAGACCCAGTACTTC
TRBV7-9	many	TRBJ1-1	.	CASSYTAPNTEAFF	TGTGCCAGCAGCTACACAGCTCCGAACACTGAAGCTTTCTTT
TRBV9	once	TRBJ2-2	TRBD2	CASSTLAGGGTGELFF	TGTGCCAGCAGCACCCTAGCGGGAGGTGGAACCGGGGAGCTGTTTTTT
TRBV5-1	.	TRBJ1-1	.	CASSLSLSTPAEAFF	TGCGCCAGCAGCTTGAGCTTGAGCACCCCCGCTGAAGCTTTCTTT
TRBV7-3	.	TRBJ2-3	.	CASSLGLASWTDTQYF	TGTGCCAGCAGCTTGGGGCTAGCGAGTTGGACAGATACGCAGTATTTT
TRBV24-1	.	TRBJ1-5	TRBD1	CATSPGRGQGEQPQHF	TGTGCCACCAGTCCCGGGAGGGGACAGGGTGAACAGCCCCAGCATTTT
TRBV24-1	.	TRBJ2-1	TRBD2	CATSDFGRAEEQFF	TGTGCCACCAGTGATTTCGGGAGGGCGGAGGAGCAGTTCTTC
TRBV6-2/TRBV6-3	once	TRBJ1-1	TRBD1	CASSTGENTEAFF	TGTGCCAGCAGTACAGGGGAGAACACTGAAGCTTTCTTT
TRBV20-1	.	TRBJ2-1	TRBD1	CSASMGTGYGEQFF	TGCAGTGCTAGTATGGGGACAGGGTACGGTGAGCAGTTCTTC
TRBV11-2	.	TRBJ2-2	.	CASSFTDTGFGGELFF	TGTGCCAGCAGCTTCACAGATACAGGGTTTGGCGGGGAGCTGTTTTTT
TRBV19	.	TRBJ1-5	.	CASSITDYNQPQHF	TGTGCCAGTAGTATAACAGACTACAATCAGCCCCAGCATTTT
TRBV30	.	TRBJ2-7	TRBD1	CAWNTGAYEQYF	TGTGCCTGGAATACAGGGGCCTACGAGCAGTACTTC
TRBV7-2	.	TRBJ1-4	.	CASSFSNGNNEKLFF	TGTGCCAGCAGCTTTTCAAACGGGAATAATGAAAAACTGTTTTTT
TRBV28	once	TRBJ2-5	.	CASRPGYPETQYF	TGTGCCAGCAGACCAGGGTACCCGGAGACCCAGTACTTC
TRBV11-2	.	TRBJ1-4	.	CASSPRGGSTNEKLFF	TGTGCCAGCAGCCCTAGGGGGGGGTCAACTAATGAAAAACTGTTTTTT
TRBV12-5	.	TRBJ2-3	.	CASGLLGDTDTQYF	TGTGCTAGTGGTTTGTTGGGAGACACAGATACGCAGTATTTT
TRBV28	once	TRBJ1-1	.	CAIRTLNTEAFF	TGTGCCATCCGGACACTGAACACTGAAGCTTTCTTT
TRBV7-9	.	TRBJ2-4	TRBD2	CASSVSGSNIQYF	TGTGCCAGCAGCGTTAGCGGGAGCAACATTCAGTACTTC
TRBV5-4	few	TRBJ1-1	.	CASSLEVAVNTEAFF	TGTGCCAGCAGCCTAGAAGTCGCAGTGAACACTGAAGCTTTCTTT
TRBV5-1	.	TRBJ2-1	TRBD2	CASSSGGTSGSASYNEQFF	TGCGCCAGCAGCTCTGGTGGGACTAGCGGGAGTGCGTCCTACAATGAGCAGTTCTTC
TRBV3-1/TRBV3-2	.	TRBJ1-1	.	CASSHPRVGGQNTEAFF	TGTGCCAGCAGCCACCCAAGGGTGGGAGGGCAGAACACTGAAGCTTTCTTT
TRBV27	.	TRBJ1-6	.	CASRLFSTVNNSPLHF	TGTGCCAGCAGACTCTTCTCGACAGTGAATAATTCACCCCTCCACTTT
TRBV25-1	.	TRBJ2-2	TRBD2	CASREGPGELFF	TGTGCTAGCAGGGAGGGCCCCGGGGAGCTGTTTTTT
TRBV30	.	TRBJ2-7	TRBD1	CAWRHRGPSYEQYF	TGTGCCTGGAGACACAGGGGGCCATCCTACGAGCAGTACTTC